This TCR beta chain was observed in a study of OX40 agonist ivuxolimab in advanced cancers. Study summary: Patients were dosed with the agonistic anti-OX40 (CD134) antibody ivuxolimab.

Data came from immunoSEQ multiplex PCR; TCRdb stores just in-frame clones and leaves some out. The sample has about 98,000 clones, approximately 93% seen once. The source is an adult with an advanced solid tumor such as melanoma, head and neck, liver or kidney cancer. The source was CD4+ or CD8+ T cells sorted from blood, collected in a trial of the OX40 agonist ivuxolimab.

The CDR3 nucleotides read TGTGCCAGCAGAGCGAATCAGCCCCAGCATTTT. Protein sequence: CASRANQPQHF. This chain joins TRBV2 and TRBJ1-5; D remains unclear. This CDR3 has 11 residues. Germline CDR1 is SNHLY and CDR2 is FYNNEI. The V end lost 6 bases, the J end lost 4 bases, and 4 bases lay between the germline ends.